This T cell receptor beta chain emerged from a study of T-cell memory formation after mild COVID-19. Points on this clonotype: What it binds is unknown.

A single record per CDR3 protein comes from TCRdb applying MiXCR to the 5' RACE reads. The sample includes hundreds of thousands of distinct CDR3 sequences, 12% to 15% of them seen just once. Study-wide findings and caveats: CD4/CD8 balance characterized clones contracting day 15 to 85, and CD4+ skew characterized later expanders.

V lost 9 bases and J 3 bases, leaving 14 bases between the germline ends. The CDR3 sequence is 13 residues long. Germline V CDR1 and CDR2: SNHLY, FYNNEI. The genes are TRBV2 and TRBJ1-1; no firm D call. Sequencing was carried out using PBMCs or a T cell subset sorted from them (not recorded which). The TCR sequence derives from a man in his late teens or twenties who had mild COVID-19 (a few samples of this study predate the infection). Cell type and time point are not known. CDR3 loop: CARESSTDTEAFF. As DNA, the CDR3 is TGTGCCAGGGAAAGTAGTACAGACACTGAAGCTTTCTTT.